The rows below give T cell receptor beta chains drawn from one sample of a study of blood T cell repertoires in COVID-19. Only in-frame clones appear in the TCRdb table, and some are missing; sequencing was by immunoSEQ multiplex PCR. The table lists roughly 250,000 clones, about 88% of them singletons. Sequencing was carried out using PBMCs or T cells enriched from blood (not recorded which). These receptors all come from a woman aged 45 to 65 who had recovered from COVID-19. The CDR3 runs from the conserved cysteine through the conserved F or W. Each record gives: V gene, clone size, J gene, D gene, CDR3 protein, CDR3 DNA. A D gene is named only where the DNA matches it firmly. Clone size is stated in some rows and not others, as once, few, many or a class when expanded.

>TRBV5-8|few|TRBJ1-2|TRBD1
CASSPTGIYGYTF
TGTGCCAGCAGCCCGACAGGGATCTATGGCTACACCTTC
>TRBV5-4|NA|TRBJ2-5|TRBD1
CASSLGQGMGETQYF
TGTGCCAGCAGCCTGGGACAGGGGATGGGAGAGACCCAGTACTTC
>TRBV28|NA|TRBJ2-3|TRBD2
CASGLAGADTQYF
TGTGCCAGCGGACTAGCGGGAGCAGATACGCAGTATTTT
>TRBV14|NA|TRBJ2-7|TRBD2
CASTPNRPSGFPEGYEQYF
TGTGCCAGCACTCCTAATCGGCCTAGCGGTTTCCCAGAGGGCTACGAGCAGTACTTC
>TRBV29-1|NA|TRBJ2-6|TRBD1
CSVEVGGRGPGGANVLTF
TGCAGCGTTGAAGTAGGTGGCAGGGGGCCGGGCGGGGCCAACGTCCTGACTTTC
>TRBV27|NA|TRBJ1-6|TRBD1
CASRTWDSGNSPLHF
TGTGCCAGCAGGACCTGGGACAGTGGGAATTCACCCCTCCACTTT
>TRBV5-1|NA|TRBJ1-1|TRBD1
CASSSGGTNARNTEAFF
TGCGCCAGCAGCTCAGGGGGCACTAACGCCAGGAACACTGAAGCTTTCTTT
>TRBV7-2|NA|TRBJ1-1|NA
CASSLTGLNTEAFF
TGTGCCAGCAGCTTAACAGGGTTGAACACTGAAGCTTTCTTT
>TRBV9|few|TRBJ2-3|NA
CASSVSSTDTQYF
TGTGCCAGCAGCGTAAGCTCCACAGATACGCAGTATTTT
>TRBV12-3/TRBV12-4|NA|TRBJ2-1|TRBD1
CASSRQGGDEQFF
TGTGCCAGCAGCCGACAGGGGGGCGATGAGCAGTTCTTC
>TRBV11-2|NA|TRBJ2-5|TRBD2
CASSLRRLAGLETQYF
TGTGCCAGCAGCTTAAGAAGACTAGCGGGATTGGAGACCCAGTACTTC
>TRBV10-3|once|TRBJ1-6|NA
CATSPSDNSPLHF
TGTGCCACCTCTCCCTCTGATAATTCACCCCTCCACTTT
>TRBV4-1|NA|TRBJ2-2|NA
CASSQAGVAAGELFF
TGCGCCAGCAGCCAAGCGGGAGTGGCTGCCGGGGAGCTGTTTTTT
>TRBV18|once|TRBJ2-7|TRBD1
CASSSYSRQGPPYEQYF
TGTGCCAGCTCATCCTACTCAAGACAGGGCCCTCCCTACGAGCAGTACTTC
>TRBV7-6|NA|TRBJ2-1|TRBD2
CASSSPGLADYNEQFF
TGTGCCAGCAGCTCTCCGGGACTAGCGGATTACAATGAGCAGTTCTTC
>TRBV15|NA|TRBJ2-1|TRBD2
CATSRVLAGGYNEQFF
TGTGCCACCAGCAGAGTTCTAGCGGGAGGGTACAATGAGCAGTTCTTC
>TRBV9|NA|TRBJ1-3|NA
CASSVRGSGNTIYF
TGTGCCAGCAGCGTCCGAGGCTCTGGAAACACCATATATTTT
>TRBV7-2|NA|TRBJ2-7|NA
CASSFEASSEQYF
TGTGCCAGCAGCTTTGAGGCTAGCTCCGAGCAGTACTTC
>TRBV5-1|NA|TRBJ1-4|NA
CASSLILGGRREKLFF
TGCGCCAGCAGCTTGATCCTCGGGGGGCGACGAGAAAAACTGTTTTTT
>TRBV3-1/TRBV3-2|NA|TRBJ2-7|NA
CASSQVGQRLSYEQYF
TGTGCCAGCAGCCAAGTGGGGCAGCGATTATCCTACGAGCAGTACTTC
>TRBV25-1|NA|TRBJ2-7|TRBD2
CASSGRTSGSRFPYF
TGTGCCAGCAGTGGAAGGACTAGCGGGAGTCGGTTCCCGTACTTC
>TRBV6-2/TRBV6-3|NA|TRBJ1-1|NA
CASSPATGRATEAFF
TGTGCCAGCAGTCCGGCGACAGGTCGGGCCACTGAAGCTTTCTTT
>TRBV4-1|NA|TRBJ2-7|NA
CASSQSTAPDYEQYF
TGCGCCAGCAGCCAATCGACAGCACCAGACTACGAGCAGTACTTC
>TRBV5-1|NA|TRBJ1-1|NA
CASSLVVESTEAFF
TGCGCCAGCAGCTTGGTGGTGGAGTCCACTGAAGCTTTCTTT
>TRBV10-1|NA|TRBJ2-1|NA
CASSESNLASQGGEQFF
TGCGCCAGCAGTGAGTCTAACTTGGCGTCCCAGGGTGGAGAGCAGTTCTTC
>TRBV2|NA|TRBJ2-6|NA
CASSEARGANVLTF
TGTGCCAGCAGTGAAGCGCGTGGGGCCAACGTCCTGACTTTC
>TRBV3-1/TRBV3-2|NA|TRBJ2-1|NA
CASSLDTSDCSYNEQFF
TGTGCCAGCAGCCTAGACACCTCAGATTGCTCCTACAATGAGCAGTTCTTC
>TRBV28|NA|TRBJ2-2|TRBD2
CASSLGTSGGTGELFF
TGTGCCAGCAGCCTTGGGACTAGCGGGGGGACCGGGGAGCTGTTTTTT
>TRBV9|NA|TRBJ1-2|TRBD1
CASAPGQGSYGYTF
TGTGCCAGCGCCCCGGGACAGGGGTCCTATGGCTACACCTTC
>TRBV14|few|TRBJ1-6|NA
CASSQGWDSSPLHF
TGTGCCAGCAGCCAAGGTTGGGACTCTTCACCCCTCCACTTT
>TRBV19|few|TRBJ2-7|TRBD1
CASSMAGQGAYEQYF
TGTGCCAGTAGTATGGCGGGACAGGGGGCTTACGAGCAGTACTTC
>TRBV10-2|NA|TRBJ2-7|TRBD2
CASTGRASVNPDEQYF
TGCGCCAGCACCGGGAGGGCTAGCGTAAACCCCGACGAGCAGTACTTC
>TRBV28|NA|TRBJ2-3|TRBD2
CASRSTSESDTQYF
TGTGCCAGCAGGTCCACTAGCGAATCAGATACGCAGTATTTT
>TRBV9|medium-sized|TRBJ2-1|NA
CASSTSYRNGEQFF
TGTGCCAGCAGCACAAGTTACAGGAACGGAGAGCAGTTCTTC
>TRBV28|once|TRBJ2-7|TRBD2
CASSPGVLAGRVGSYEQYF
TGTGCCAGCAGCCCCGGGGTGCTAGCGGGACGGGTTGGCTCCTACGAGCAGTACTTC
>TRBV12-3/TRBV12-4|NA|TRBJ1-1|NA
CASSLPPDSWAFF
TGTGCCAGCAGTTTGCCCCCGGACAGTTGGGCTTTCTTT
>TRBV1|NA|TRBJ2-1|NA
CTSSPPRVRTSGGNEQFF
TGCACCAGCAGCCCCCCTCGCGTTCGGACTAGCGGGGGGAATGAGCAGTTCTTC
>TRBV6-1|NA|TRBJ1-2|NA
CASSEHSGVYGYTF
TGTGCCAGCAGTGAGCATTCAGGGGTGTATGGCTACACCTTC
>TRBV4-2|NA|TRBJ2-1|TRBD2
CASSQRREGEQFF
TGTGCCAGCAGCCAACGACGGGAGGGTGAGCAGTTCTTC
>TRBV3-1/TRBV3-2|once|TRBJ2-1|NA
CASKPTRSSYNEQFF
TGTGCCAGCAAACCCACTAGGAGCTCCTACAATGAGCAGTTCTTC
>TRBV3-1/TRBV3-2|NA|TRBJ2-1|TRBD2
CASSQRRESSNEQFF
TGTGCCAGCAGCCAGAGGCGGGAGTCCAGCAATGAGCAGTTCTTC
>TRBV11-2|NA|TRBJ2-5|NA
CASSFNRGGETQYF
TGTGCCAGCAGCTTCAACAGGGGGGGGGAGACCCAGTACTTC
>TRBV18|NA|TRBJ1-2|NA
CASSPPRVSNYGYTF
TGTGCCAGCTCACCACCGAGGGTCAGTAACTATGGCTACACCTTC
>TRBV5-1|few|TRBJ1-2|NA
CASSLSPTNYGYTF
TGCGCCAGCAGCTTATCCCCCACTAACTATGGCTACACCTTC
>TRBV20-1|once|TRBJ1-2|NA
CSARDRGYTF
TGCAGTGCTAGGGACAGAGGCTACACCTTC
>TRBV7-2|few|TRBJ1-1|TRBD1
CASSLEEGAGAFF
TGTGCCAGCAGCTTAGAAGAGGGGGCAGGAGCTTTCTTT
>TRBV30|NA|TRBJ1-1|NA
CAWKSSGNTEAFF
TGTGCCTGGAAGAGTTCGGGGAACACTGAAGCTTTCTTT
>TRBV11-2|NA|TRBJ2-7|TRBD1
CASSSPGQGAYEQYF
TGTGCCAGCAGCTCCCCGGGACAGGGGGCCTACGAGCAGTACTTC
>TRBV18|NA|TRBJ1-4|TRBD1
CASSPRTGSFSELFF
TGTGCCAGCTCACCCAGGACAGGCTCGTTTTCGGAACTGTTTTTT
>TRBV28|once|TRBJ1-2|TRBD1
CASSFRDRGVYGYTF
TGTGCCAGCAGTTTTCGGGACAGGGGGGTCTATGGCTACACCTTC
>TRBV7-7|NA|TRBJ2-1|TRBD1
CASSLSQGEYNEQFF
TGTGCTAGCAGCTTAAGTCAGGGGGAGTACAATGAGCAGTTCTTC
>TRBV6-1|NA|TRBJ1-2|NA
CASSVGRVYGGYGYTF
TGTGCCAGCAGTGTAGGCCGGGTCTACGGGGGCTATGGCTACACCTTC
>TRBV5-1|NA|TRBJ2-2|TRBD2
CASSVGLAVNTGELFF
TGCGCCAGCAGCGTGGGACTAGCGGTGAACACCGGGGAGCTGTTTTTT
>TRBV20-1|NA|TRBJ1-5|NA
CSAISGSQHF
TGCAGTGCTATTTCAGGGTCCCAGCATTTT
>TRBV10-3|once|TRBJ1-2|NA
CAISVDSYGYTF
TGTGCCATCAGTGTGGACAGCTATGGCTACACCTTC
>TRBV7-2|many|TRBJ2-1|TRBD2
CASSDSGTSRNEQFF
TGTGCCAGCAGCGATTCCGGGACTAGTCGCAATGAGCAGTTCTTC
>TRBV30|few|TRBJ1-2|TRBD1
CAWATGVRNYGYTF
TGTGCCTGGGCCACAGGGGTTAGAAACTATGGCTACACCTTC
>TRBV27|NA|TRBJ1-3|NA
CASSDSGLTGNTIYF
TGTGCCAGCAGTGATTCGGGTTTAACTGGAAACACCATATATTTT
>TRBV5-1|NA|TRBJ2-5|NA
CASSGSGQETQYF
TGCGCCAGCAGCGGATCAGGCCAAGAGACCCAGTACTTC